Included here is one TCR beta chain sequence, with context. What it binds is not known. V dropped 4 bases and J dropped 1 base, with 10 bases sitting between them. In germline, CDR1 is MNHEY, CDR2 SVGAGI. This CDR3 comprises 14 residues. The data stem from a study of T cell responses to AZD1222 COVID-19 vaccine. Study observations and caveats: White British ancestry dominated among donors, who included more females, and clonal diversity was possibly underestimated. Baseline seropositivity occurred in only a handful of AZD1222 recipients. Samples come after the peak T cell response, not at day 14. Spike-specific TCRs gained breadth and depth after people received two AZD1222 doses.

Repertoires were generated with immunoSEQ multiplex PCR, while TCRdb's copy carries only in-frame clones and drops some. Found here are tens of thousands of clones, over 75% of them singletons; the top ten hold about 4.8%. The sequencing here drew on peripheral blood, taken on day 0 of MenACWY control vaccination. This chain uses TRBV6-5 with TRBJ1-2; TRBD1 is a possible D gene (6 bases). The sequence derives from an adult in good health. CDR3 loop: CASSLRGINYGYTF. The CDR3 DNA follows: TGTGCCAGCAGTTTGAGGGGGATTAACTATGGCTACACCTTC.